This T cell receptor (beta chain) comes out of a study of blood T cell repertoires in COVID-19. Study-wide context: Sample material is recorded as cDNA or gDNA derived from T cells, B-cell-depleted T cells, or PBMCs.

The count of this clone is one. TCRdb's copy holds only in-frame clones and misses some; the assay was immunoSEQ multiplex PCR. Of under 400,000 clones in the sample, 70% to 90% were seen once. Germline loops: CDR1 LGHDT, CDR2 YNNKEL (reference sequence). The CDR3 sequence is 16 residues long. Enrollees, about 18 to 89 years old, lived in approximately 24 US areas. This receptor was obtained from a woman between 40 and 50 years old with acute COVID-19. The V call is TRBV3-1 (or the pseudogene TRBV3-2), the J call TRBJ2-5; TRBD1 matches 9 bases. TRBJ2-7 explains the end of the DNA better; the J call may be wrong. The sample was PBMCs or T cells enriched from blood (not recorded which). CDR3 loop: CASSQGTGWNPYEQYF. The CDR3 DNA follows: TGTGCCAGCAGCCAGGGGACAGGGTGGAATCCCTACGAGCAGTACTTC.